One sample yielded the 7 T cell receptor beta chains listed below, sequenced in a study of blood T cells in healthy people across ages. A second PCR of about 7 to 11 cycles used a sample-barcoded 5' primer and a J-beta primer mix. Each CDR3 protein gets one entry after TCRdb re-called the 5' RACE reads with MiXCR. The profile shows about 780,000 distinct CDR3 sequences, less than 60% of them singletons. The sequenced material came from blood. The receptors shown here come from a man older than 75 in good health.

This clonotype has just a few counts. The chain is built from TRBV7-3 and TRBJ2-5, with 10 bases that match TRBD2. The CDR3 totals 15 residues. After removal of 5 bases from V and 5 bases from J, the junction contained 8 bases not matched to a gene. Germline CDR1 reads SGHTA; CDR2 reads FQGTGA. This CDR3 is CASSPTSGTPETQYF. The DNA of the CDR3 is TGTGCCAGCAGCCCAACTAGCGGGACCCCGGAGACCCAGTACTTC.

The CDR3, as DNA: TGTGCCAGCAGCCCACAGGCGGGGGCGGGAGGGTACAATGAGCAGTTCTTC. Amino acid sequence: CASSPQAGAGGYNEQFF. The chain is built from TRBV7-2 and TRBJ2-1; 9 positions match TRBD2. The CDR3 has 17 residues. Trimming cost V 5 bases and J 4 bases; bases outside gene matches: 12. Germline V gene data show CDR1 as SGHTA and CDR2 as FQGNSA.

The rearrangement uses TRBV2 and TRBJ1-2, with D unclear. The germline CDR1 and CDR2 sequences are SNHLY and FYNNEI. V shed 1 base and J shed 0 bases, with 6 bases lying between them. The CDR3 is 14 amino acids. Here the CDR3 DNA reads TGTGCCAGCAGTGAAGTGTCGGCTAACTATGGCTACACCTTC. It translates to CASSEVSANYGYTF.

The chain employs TRBV20-1 and TRBJ2-4; the D is unclear. Germline CDR1 DFQATT, CDR2 SNEGSKA (reference sequence). V lost 3 bases to trimming and J lost 4 bases, with 4 bases between them. CDR3 length: 11 residues. For the CDR3, the DNA is TGCAGTGCTAGCCAGAAAAACATTCAGTACTTC. Protein product: CSASQKNIQYF.

The genes are TRBV7-2 and TRBJ1-1; D unresolved. Trimming cost V 2 bases and J 0 bases, with 10 bases left between them. This CDR3 is built from 15 residues. The germline CDR1 and CDR2 sequences are SGHTA and FQGNSA. The CDR3 loop is CASSLPGGMNTEAFF. The CDR3 nucleotides are TGTGCCAGCAGCTTACCGGGTGGCATGAACACTGAAGCTTTCTTT.

This chain connects TRBV11-2 to TRBJ2-7; D might be TRBD2 (6 bases). The germline V gene has CDR1 SGHAT and CDR2 FQNNGV. V dropped 2 bases and J dropped 2 bases, with 16 bases sitting between them. The CDR3 has 16 residues. The CDR3 sequence: CASSLIGSLTPYEQYF. The CDR3 nucleotides are TGTGCCAGCAGCTTAATCGGGAGTCTCACTCCCTACGAGCAGTACTTC.

This clonotype was seen once. A much larger clone lies a single base off, so this may be a read error. The chain has TRBV7-2 and TRBJ2-1; D remains unclear. Germline V gene sequence: CDR1 SGHTA, CDR2 FQGNSA. The CDR3 totals 12 residues. V shed 10 bases and J shed 3 bases, with 10 bases lying between them. DNA of the CDR3: TGTGCCAACACCAATTACTACAATGAGCAGTTCTTC. It yields the protein CANTNYYNEQFF. Complete variable domain (other parts from reference TRBV7-2 and TRBJ2-1): GAGVSQSPSNKVTEKGKDVELRCDPISGHTALYWYRQSLGQGLEFLIYFQGNSAPDKSGLPSDRFSAERTGGSVSTLTIQRTQQEDSAVYLCANTNYYNEQFFGPGTRLTVL.